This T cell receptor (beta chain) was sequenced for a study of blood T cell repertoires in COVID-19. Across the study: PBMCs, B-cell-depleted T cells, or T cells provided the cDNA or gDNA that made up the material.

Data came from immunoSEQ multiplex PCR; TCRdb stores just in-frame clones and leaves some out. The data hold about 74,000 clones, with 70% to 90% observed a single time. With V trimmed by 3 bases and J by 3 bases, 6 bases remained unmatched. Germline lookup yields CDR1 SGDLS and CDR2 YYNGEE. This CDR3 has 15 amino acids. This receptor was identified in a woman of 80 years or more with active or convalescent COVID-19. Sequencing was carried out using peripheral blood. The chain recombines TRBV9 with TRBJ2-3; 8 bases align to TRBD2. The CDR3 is CASSAPGLGTDTQYF. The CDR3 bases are TGTGCCAGCAGCGCACCGGGACTAGGGACAGATACGCAGTATTTT. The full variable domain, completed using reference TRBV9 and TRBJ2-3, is DSGVTQTPKHLITATGQRVTLRCSPRSGDLSVYWYQQSLDQGLQFLIQYYNGEERAKGNILERFSAQQFPDLHSELNLSSLELGDSALYFCASSAPGLGTDTQYFGPGTRLTVL.